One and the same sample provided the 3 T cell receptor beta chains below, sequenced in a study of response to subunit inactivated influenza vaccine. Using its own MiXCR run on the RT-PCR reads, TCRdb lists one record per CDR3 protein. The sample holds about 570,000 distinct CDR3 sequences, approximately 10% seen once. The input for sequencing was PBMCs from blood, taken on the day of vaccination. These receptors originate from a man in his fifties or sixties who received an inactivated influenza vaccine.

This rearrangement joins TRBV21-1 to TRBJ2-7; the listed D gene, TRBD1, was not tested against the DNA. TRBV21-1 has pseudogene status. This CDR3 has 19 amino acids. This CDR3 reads CASSKGNDGSIPFSYEQYF. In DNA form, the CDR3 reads TGTGCCAGCAGCAAAGGAAACGATGGCTCAATCCCCTTCTCCTACGAGCAGTACTTC.

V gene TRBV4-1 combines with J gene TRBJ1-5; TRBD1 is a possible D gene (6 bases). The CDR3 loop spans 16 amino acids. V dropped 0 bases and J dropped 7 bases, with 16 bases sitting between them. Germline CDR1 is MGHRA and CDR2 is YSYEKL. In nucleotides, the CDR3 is TGCGCCAGCAGCCAAGATGAAGGAGGGGGTAACCAGCCCCAGCATTTT. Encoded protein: CASSQDEGGGNQPQHF.

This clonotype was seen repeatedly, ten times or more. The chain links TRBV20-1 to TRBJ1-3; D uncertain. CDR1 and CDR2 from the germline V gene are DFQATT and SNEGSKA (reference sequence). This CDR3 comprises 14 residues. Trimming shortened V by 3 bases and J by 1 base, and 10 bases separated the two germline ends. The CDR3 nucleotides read TGCAGTGCTAGTATCGGGGTATCTGGAAACACCATATATTTT. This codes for CSASIGVSGNTIYF.